This TCR beta chain emerged from a study of metastatic and nonmetastatic thyroid tumors. Study-level background: A comparison of repertoires was made across blood and tumor or nodule tissue from malignant and benign thyroid patients.

Source study methods: Using the CDR3 differences seen across clinicopathological groups, the authors built a distant-metastasis classifier for papillary thyroid cancer, which was meant to discriminate distant-metastatic patients. Using MiXCR, TCRdb re-called clones from the PCR reads. Here the V and J calls rest on TCRdb's processing, not on the authors' analysis. The table has around 21,000 clones, 35% to 40% seen once. General study results and limits: It was reportedly found that TCR beta diversity was significantly higher in malignant thyroid tumors than in benign nodules, a difference seen in both blood and tumor samples.

All patients were untreated before thyroid surgery. Of note for this clone: Its antigen is unidentified.

The sample was tumor tissue. The TCR was taken from a female donor with papillary thyroid cancer or a benign thyroid nodule (not recorded which). Some clones in this sample may be carry-over from other donors' samples.

The CDR3 protein is CASSLDRGTYNEQFF. CDR3 coding DNA: TGTGCCAGCAGCTTAGACAGGGGGACATACAATGAGCAGTTCTTC. This chain uses TRBV11-1 with TRBJ2-1, with 8 bases identical to TRBD1. The V and J ends lost 1 base and 4 bases, in that order; junction bases with no gene match: 3. This CDR3 region has 15 residues. Germline V gene lookup returns CDR1 SGHAT and CDR2 FQDESV (reference sequence).